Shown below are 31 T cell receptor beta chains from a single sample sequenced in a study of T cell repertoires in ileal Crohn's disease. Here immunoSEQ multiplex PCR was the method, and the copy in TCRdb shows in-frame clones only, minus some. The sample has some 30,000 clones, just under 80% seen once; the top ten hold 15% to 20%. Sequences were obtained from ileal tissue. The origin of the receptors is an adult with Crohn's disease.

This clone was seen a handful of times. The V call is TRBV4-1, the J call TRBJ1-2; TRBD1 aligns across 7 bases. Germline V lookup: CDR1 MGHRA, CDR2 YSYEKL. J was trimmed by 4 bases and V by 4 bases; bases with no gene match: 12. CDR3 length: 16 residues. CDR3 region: CASSRGQWVPLYGYTF. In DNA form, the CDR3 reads TGCGCCAGCAGCCGGGGACAGTGGGTACCCCTCTATGGCTACACCTTC.

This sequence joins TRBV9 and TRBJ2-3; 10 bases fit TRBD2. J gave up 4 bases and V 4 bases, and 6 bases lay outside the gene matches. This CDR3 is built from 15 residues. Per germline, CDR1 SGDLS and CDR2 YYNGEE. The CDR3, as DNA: TGTGCCAGCAGCTCCGGACTAGCGGATTCAGATACGCAGTATTTT. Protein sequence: CASSSGLADSDTQYF.

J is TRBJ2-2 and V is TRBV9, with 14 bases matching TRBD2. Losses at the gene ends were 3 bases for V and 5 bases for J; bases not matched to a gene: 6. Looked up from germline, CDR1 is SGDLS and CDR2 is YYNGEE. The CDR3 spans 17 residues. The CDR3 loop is CASSEGTSGGWTGELFF. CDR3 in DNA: TGTGCCAGCAGCGAAGGGACTAGCGGGGGTTGGACCGGGGAGCTGTTTTTT. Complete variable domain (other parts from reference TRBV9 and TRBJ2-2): DSGVTQTPKHLITATGQRVTLRCSPRSGDLSVYWYQQSLDQGLQFLIQYYNGEERAKGNILERFSAQQFPDLHSELNLSSLELGDSALYFCASSEGTSGGWTGELFFGEGSRLTVL.

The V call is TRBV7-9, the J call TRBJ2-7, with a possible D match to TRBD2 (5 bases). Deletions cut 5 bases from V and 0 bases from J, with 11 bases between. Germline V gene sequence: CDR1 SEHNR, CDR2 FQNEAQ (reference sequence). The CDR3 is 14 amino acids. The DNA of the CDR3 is TGTGCCAGCAGCCCGTCTAGCCCCTCCTACGAGCAGTACTTC. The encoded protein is CASSPSSPSYEQYF.

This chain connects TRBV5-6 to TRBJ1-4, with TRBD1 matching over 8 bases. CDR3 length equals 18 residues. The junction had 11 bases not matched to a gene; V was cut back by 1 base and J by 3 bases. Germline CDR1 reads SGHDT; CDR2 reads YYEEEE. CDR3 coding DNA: TGTGCCAGCAGCTTGAGCCGACAGGGGTTTTTGGCTAATGAAAAACTGTTTTTT. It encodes CASSLSRQGFLANEKLFF.

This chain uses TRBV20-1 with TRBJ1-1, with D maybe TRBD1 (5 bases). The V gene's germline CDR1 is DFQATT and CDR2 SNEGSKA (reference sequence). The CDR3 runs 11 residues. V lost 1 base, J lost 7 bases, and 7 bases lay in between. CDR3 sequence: CSARVTVEAFF. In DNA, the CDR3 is TGCAGTGCTAGAGTGACAGTTGAAGCTTTCTTT.

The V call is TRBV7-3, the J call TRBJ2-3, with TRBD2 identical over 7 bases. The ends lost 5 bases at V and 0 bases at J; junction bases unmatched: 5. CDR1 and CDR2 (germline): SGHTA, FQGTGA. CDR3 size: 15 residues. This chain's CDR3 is CASSEHSGSTDTQYF. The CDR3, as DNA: TGTGCCAGCAGCGAGCATAGCGGGAGCACAGATACGCAGTATTTT.

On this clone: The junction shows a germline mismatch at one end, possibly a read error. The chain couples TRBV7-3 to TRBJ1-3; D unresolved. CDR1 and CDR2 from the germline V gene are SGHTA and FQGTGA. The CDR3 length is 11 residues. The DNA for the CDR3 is TGTGCCAGCAGCTCCAGGTTATGCGAGAATTTT. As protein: CASSSRLCENF.

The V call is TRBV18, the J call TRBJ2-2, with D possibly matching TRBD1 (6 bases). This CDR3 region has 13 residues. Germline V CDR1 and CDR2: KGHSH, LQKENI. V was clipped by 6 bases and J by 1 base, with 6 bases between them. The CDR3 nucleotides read TGTGCCAGCTCGGGACAGAACACCGGGGAGCTGTTTTTT. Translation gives CASSGQNTGELFF.

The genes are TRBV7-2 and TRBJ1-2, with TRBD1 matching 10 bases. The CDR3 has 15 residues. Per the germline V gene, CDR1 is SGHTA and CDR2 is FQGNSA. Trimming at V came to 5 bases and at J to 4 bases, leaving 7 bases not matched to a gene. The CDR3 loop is CASSPQTGGPYGYTF. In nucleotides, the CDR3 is TGTGCCAGCAGCCCTCAGACAGGGGGCCCCTATGGCTACACCTTC.

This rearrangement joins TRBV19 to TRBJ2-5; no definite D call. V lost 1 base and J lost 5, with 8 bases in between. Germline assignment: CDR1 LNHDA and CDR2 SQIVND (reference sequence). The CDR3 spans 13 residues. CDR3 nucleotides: TGTGCCAGTAGTATAGTTGACGGGGAGACCCAGTACTTC. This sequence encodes CASSIVDGETQYF.

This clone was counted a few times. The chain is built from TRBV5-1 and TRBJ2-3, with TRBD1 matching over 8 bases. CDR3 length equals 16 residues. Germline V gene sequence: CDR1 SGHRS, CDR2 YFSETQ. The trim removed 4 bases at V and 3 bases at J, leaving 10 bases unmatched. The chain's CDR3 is CASSPSGGWGTDTQYF. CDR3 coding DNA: TGCGCCAGCAGCCCCTCAGGGGGCTGGGGTACAGATACGCAGTATTTT. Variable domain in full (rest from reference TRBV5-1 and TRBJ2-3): KAGVTQTPRYLIKTRGQQVTLSCSPISGHRSVSWYQQTPGQGLQFLFEYFSETQRNKGNFPGRFSGRQFSNSRSEMNVSTLELGDSALYLCASSPSGGWGTDTQYFGPGTRLTVL.

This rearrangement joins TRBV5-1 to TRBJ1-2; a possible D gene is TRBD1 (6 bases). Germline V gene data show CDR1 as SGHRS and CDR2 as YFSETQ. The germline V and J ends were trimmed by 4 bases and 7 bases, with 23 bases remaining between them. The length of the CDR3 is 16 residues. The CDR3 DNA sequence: TGCGCCAGCAGCCTAAGTCCGGGACAAGGTGGGGCTGGCTACACCTTC. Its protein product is CASSLSPGQGGAGYTF.

The CDR3 DNA follows: TGTGCCAGCAGGGGGGCTAGGATCCAGGGGAACGAGCAGTACTTC. Protein: CASRGARIQGNEQYF. This rearrangement joins TRBV27 to TRBJ2-7, with a possible D match to TRBD1 (6 bases). There are 15 residues in the CDR3. Germline V gives CDR1 MNHEY, CDR2 SMNVEV (reference sequence). V lost 6 bases and J 5 bases, leaving 20 bases between the germline ends.

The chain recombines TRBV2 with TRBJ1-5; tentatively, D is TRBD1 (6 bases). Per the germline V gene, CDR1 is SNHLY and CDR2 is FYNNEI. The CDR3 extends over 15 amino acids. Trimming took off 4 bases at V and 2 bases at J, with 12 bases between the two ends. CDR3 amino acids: CASSATGNGNQPQHF. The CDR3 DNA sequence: TGTGCCAGCAGTGCAACAGGGAATGGCAATCAGCCCCAGCATTTT.

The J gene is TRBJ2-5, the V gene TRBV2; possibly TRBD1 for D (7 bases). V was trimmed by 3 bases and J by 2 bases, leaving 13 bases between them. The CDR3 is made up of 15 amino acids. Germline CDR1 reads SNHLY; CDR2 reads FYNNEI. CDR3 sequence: CASSDRQGGQETQYF. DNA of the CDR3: TGTGCCAGCAGTGACCGGCAGGGGGGACAAGAGACCCAGTACTTC.

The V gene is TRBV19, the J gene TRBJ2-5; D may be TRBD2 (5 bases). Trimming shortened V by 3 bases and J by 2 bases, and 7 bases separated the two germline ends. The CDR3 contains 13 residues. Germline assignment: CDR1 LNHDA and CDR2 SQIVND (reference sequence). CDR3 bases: TGTGCCAGTAGTATTCGGGGACAAGAGACCCAGTACTTC. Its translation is CASSIRGQETQYF.

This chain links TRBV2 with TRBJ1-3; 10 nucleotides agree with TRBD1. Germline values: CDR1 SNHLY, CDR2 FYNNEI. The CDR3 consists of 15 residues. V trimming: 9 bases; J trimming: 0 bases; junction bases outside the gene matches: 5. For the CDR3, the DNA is TGTGCCAGTGGGACAGGGGCTTTCTCTGGAAACACCATATATTTT. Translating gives CASGTGAFSGNTIYF.

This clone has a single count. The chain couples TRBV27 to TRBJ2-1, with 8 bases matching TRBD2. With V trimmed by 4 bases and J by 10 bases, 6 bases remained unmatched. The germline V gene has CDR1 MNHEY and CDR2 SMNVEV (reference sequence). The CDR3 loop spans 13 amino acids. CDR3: CASSSLAGSEQFF. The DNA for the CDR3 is TGTGCCAGCAGTTCCCTAGCGGGTTCGGAGCAGTTCTTC.

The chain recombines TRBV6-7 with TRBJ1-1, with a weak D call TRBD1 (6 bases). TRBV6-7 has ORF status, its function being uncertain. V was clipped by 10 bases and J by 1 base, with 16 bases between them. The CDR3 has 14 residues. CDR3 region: CATQGAAGNTEAFF. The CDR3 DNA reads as TGTGCCACACAGGGTGCGGCAGGGAACACTGAAGCTTTCTTT.

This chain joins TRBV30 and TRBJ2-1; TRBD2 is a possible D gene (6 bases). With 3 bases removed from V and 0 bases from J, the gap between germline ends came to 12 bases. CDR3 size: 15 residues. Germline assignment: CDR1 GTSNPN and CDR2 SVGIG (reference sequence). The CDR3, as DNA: TGTGCCTGGAGGCTCGGCGGGGCCTCCTACAATGAGCAGTTCTTC. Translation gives CAWRLGGASYNEQFF. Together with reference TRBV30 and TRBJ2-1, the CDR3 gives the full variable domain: SQTIHQWPATLVQPVGSPLSLECTVEGTSNPNLYWYRQAAGRGLQLLFYSVGIGQISSEVPQNLSASRPQDRQFILSSKKLLLSDSGFYLCAWRLGGASYNEQFFGPGTRLTVL.

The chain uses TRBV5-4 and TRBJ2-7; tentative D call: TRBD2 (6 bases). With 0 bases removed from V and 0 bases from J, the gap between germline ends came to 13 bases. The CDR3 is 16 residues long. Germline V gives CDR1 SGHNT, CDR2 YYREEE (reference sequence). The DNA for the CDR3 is TGTGCCAGCAGCTTGGCCCCTAGCGTAAGCTCCTACGAGCAGTACTTC. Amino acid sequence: CASSLAPSVSSYEQYF.

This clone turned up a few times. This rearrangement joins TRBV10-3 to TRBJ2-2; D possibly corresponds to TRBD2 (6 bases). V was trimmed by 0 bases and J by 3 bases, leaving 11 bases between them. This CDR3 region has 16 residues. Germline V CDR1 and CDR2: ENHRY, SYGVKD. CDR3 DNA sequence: TGTGCCATCAGTGAGTCCTTCGGCGGGGACACCGGGGAGCTGTTTTTT. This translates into CAISESFGGDTGELFF.

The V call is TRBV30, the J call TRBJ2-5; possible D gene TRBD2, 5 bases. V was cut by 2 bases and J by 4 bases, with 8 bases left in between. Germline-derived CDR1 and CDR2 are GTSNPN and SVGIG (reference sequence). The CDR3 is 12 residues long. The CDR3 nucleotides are TGTGCCTGGAGTCGGCGGGCAGAGACCCAGTACTTC. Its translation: CAWSRRAETQYF.

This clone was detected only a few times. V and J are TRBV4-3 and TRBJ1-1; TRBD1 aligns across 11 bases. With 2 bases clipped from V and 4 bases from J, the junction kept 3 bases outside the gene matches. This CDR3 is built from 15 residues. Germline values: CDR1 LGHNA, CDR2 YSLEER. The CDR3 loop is CASSQSGTGGTEAFF. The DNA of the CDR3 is TGCGCCAGCAGCCAATCCGGGACAGGGGGCACTGAAGCTTTCTTT.

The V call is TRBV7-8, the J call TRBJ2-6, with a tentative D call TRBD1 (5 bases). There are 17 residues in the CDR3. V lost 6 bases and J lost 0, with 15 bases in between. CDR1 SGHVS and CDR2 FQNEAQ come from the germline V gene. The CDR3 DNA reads TGTGCCAGCAGACTCAGGGATAGATCCTCTGGGGCCAACGTCCTGACTTTC. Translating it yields CASRLRDRSSGANVLTF.

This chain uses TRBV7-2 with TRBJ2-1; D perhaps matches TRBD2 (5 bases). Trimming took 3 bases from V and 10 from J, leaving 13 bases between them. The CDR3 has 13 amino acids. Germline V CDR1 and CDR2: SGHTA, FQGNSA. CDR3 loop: CASSFAGSREQFF. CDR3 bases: TGTGCCAGCAGCTTCGCGGGTAGCAGGGAGCAGTTCTTC.

The CDR3 region has the DNA TGTGCCAGCAGCTACGAAGGCGGGTCCTGGGAGCAGTACTTC. Translation: CASSYEGGSWEQYF. This chain connects TRBV5-4 to TRBJ2-7; D perhaps matches TRBD2 (5 bases). The V end was cut by 3 bases, the J end by 7 bases, with 17 bases between. CDR1 is SGHNT and CDR2 is YYREEE in the germline V gene (reference sequence). The CDR3 runs 14 residues.

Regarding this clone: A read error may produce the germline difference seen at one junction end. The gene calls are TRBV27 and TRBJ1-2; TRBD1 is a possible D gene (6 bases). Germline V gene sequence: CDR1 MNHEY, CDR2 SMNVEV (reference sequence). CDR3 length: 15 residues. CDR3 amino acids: CASSISGAPNYGYTF. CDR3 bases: TGTGCCAGCAGTATATCAGGGGCGCCTAACTATGGCTACACCTTC.

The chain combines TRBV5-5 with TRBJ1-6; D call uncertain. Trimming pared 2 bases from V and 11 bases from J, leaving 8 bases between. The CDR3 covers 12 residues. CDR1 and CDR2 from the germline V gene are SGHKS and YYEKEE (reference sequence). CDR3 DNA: TGTGCCAGCAGCTTTTCAGATCCACCCCTCCACTTT. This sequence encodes CASSFSDPPLHF.

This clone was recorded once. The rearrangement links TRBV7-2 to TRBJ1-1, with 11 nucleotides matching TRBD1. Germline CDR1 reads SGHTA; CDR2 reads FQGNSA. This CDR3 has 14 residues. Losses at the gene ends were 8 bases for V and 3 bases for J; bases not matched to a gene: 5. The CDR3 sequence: CASGQGAWYTEAFF. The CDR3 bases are TGTGCCAGCGGACAGGGGGCCTGGTACACTGAAGCTTTCTTT. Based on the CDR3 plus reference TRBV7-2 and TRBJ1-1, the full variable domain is GAGVSQSPSNKVTEKGKDVELRCDPISGHTALYWYRQSLGQGLEFLIYFQGNSAPDKSGLPSDRFSAERTGGSVSTLTIQRTQQEDSAVYLCASGQGAWYTEAFFGQGTRLTVV.